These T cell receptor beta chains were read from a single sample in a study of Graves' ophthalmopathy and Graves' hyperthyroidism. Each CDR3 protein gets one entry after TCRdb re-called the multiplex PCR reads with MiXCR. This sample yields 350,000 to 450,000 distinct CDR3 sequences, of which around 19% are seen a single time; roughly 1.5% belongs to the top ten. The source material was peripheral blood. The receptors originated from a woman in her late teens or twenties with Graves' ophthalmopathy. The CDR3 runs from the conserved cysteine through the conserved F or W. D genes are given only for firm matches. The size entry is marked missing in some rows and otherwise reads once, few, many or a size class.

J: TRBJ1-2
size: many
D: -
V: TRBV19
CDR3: CASSTYPGFNYGYTF
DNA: TGTGCCAGTAGTACGTACCCGGGATTTAACTATGGCTACACCTTC

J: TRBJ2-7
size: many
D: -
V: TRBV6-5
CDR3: CASSYDRDWSYEQYF
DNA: TGTGCCAGCAGTTACGATCGGGACTGGTCCTACGAGCAGTACTTC

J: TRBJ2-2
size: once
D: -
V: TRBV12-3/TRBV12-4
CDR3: CASSTLTGELFF
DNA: TGTGCCAGCAGTACCCTCACCGGGGAGCTGTTTTTT

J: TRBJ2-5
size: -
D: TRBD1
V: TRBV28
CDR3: CASSLEGTGLGETQYF
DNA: TGTGCCAGCAGTTTGGAAGGGACAGGGCTTGGAGAGACCCAGTACTTC

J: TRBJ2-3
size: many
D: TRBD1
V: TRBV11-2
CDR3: CASSPRGTGRADTQYF
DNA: TGTGCCAGCAGTCCCCGAGGGACAGGGAGGGCAGATACGCAGTATTTT

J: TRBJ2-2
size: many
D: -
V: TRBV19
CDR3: CASSIIGAGELFF
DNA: TGTGCCAGTAGTATAATCGGGGCCGGGGAGCTGTTTTTT

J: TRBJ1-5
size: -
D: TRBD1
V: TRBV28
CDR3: CASTLPDRAYQPQHF
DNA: TGTGCCAGCACCCTCCCGGACAGGGCTTATCAGCCCCAGCATTTT

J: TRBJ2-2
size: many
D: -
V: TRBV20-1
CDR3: CSAPDPSGGTGELFF
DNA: TGCAGTGCGCCGGACCCGTCGGGCGGCACCGGGGAGCTGTTTTTT

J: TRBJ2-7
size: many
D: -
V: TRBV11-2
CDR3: CASSLEVHRSYEQYF
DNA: TGTGCCAGCAGCTTAGAAGTGCACCGCTCCTACGAGCAGTACTTC

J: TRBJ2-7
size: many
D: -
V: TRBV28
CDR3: CASSHTGLEGFSGHEQYF
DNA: TGTGCCAGCAGTCACACGGGACTCGAGGGGTTTAGCGGTCACGAGCAGTACTTC

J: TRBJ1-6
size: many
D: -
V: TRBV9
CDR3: CASSVGLGGSPLHF
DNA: TGTGCCAGCAGCGTAGGACTCGGGGGATCACCCCTCCACTTT

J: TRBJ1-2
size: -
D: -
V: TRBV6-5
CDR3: CASSYSPTGGYGYTF
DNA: TGTGCCAGCAGTTACTCGCCCACCGGGGGCTATGGCTACACCTTC

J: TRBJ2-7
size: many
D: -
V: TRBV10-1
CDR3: CASSESGVRQQYF
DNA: -

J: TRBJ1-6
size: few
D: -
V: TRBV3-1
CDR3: CASSQGPPVGRNNSPLHF
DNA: TGTGCCAGCAGCCAAGGACCACCTGTAGGGCGGAATAATTCACCCCTCCACTTT

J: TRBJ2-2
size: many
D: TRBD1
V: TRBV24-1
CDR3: CATSDLKGADTGELFF
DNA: TGTGCCACCAGTGATTTGAAGGGGGCGGACACCGGGGAGCTGTTTTTT

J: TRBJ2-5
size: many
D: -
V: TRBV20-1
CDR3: CTAVYSETQYF
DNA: TGCACTGCGGTGTACAGCGAGACCCAGTACTTC

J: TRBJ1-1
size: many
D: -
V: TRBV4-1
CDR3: CASRNRALNTEAFF
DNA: TGCGCCAGCAGAAACAGGGCCTTGAACACTGAAGCTTTCTTT

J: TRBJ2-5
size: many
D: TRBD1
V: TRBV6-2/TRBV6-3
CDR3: CASSYSRDRERGTQYF
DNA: TGTGCCAGCAGTTATTCAAGGGACAGGGAGAGGGGGACCCAGTACTTC

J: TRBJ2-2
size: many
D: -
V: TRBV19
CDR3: CASSIGGIPSGELFF
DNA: TGTGCCAGTAGTATTGGGGGTATTCCATCCGGGGAGCTGTTTTTT

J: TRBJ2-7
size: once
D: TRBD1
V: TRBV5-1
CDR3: CASSRHTGTGGLTYEQYF
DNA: TGCGCCAGCAGCAGACATACCGGGACAGGGGGCTTAACCTACGAGCAGTACTTC

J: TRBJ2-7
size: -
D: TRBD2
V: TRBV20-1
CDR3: CSAGGLAGGEQYF
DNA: TGCAGTGCCGGAGGACTAGCGGGAGGCGAGCAGTACTTC

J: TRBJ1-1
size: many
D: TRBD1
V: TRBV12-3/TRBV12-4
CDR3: CASSRQGAFEAFF
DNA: TGTGCCAGCAGCAGACAGGGGGCTTTTGAAGCTTTCTTT

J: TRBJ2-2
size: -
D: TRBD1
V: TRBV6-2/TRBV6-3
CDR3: CASSYAGQGEPGELFF
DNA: TGTGCCAGCAGTTACGCGGGACAGGGTGAACCCGGGGAGCTGTTTTTT

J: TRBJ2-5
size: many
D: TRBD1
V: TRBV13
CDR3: CASSGDRDPQETQYF
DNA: TGTGCCAGCAGCGGCGACAGGGACCCCCAAGAGACCCAGTACTTC

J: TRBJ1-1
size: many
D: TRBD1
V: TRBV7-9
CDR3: CASSPQGANEAFF
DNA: TGTGCCAGCAGCCCACAGGGGGCTAACGAAGCTTTCTTT

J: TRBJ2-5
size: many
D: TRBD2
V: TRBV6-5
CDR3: CASRTLGGYQETQYF
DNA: TGTGCCAGCAGAACCCTCGGGGGGTACCAAGAGACCCAGTACTTC

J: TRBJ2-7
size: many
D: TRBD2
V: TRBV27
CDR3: CASSLFKGGFYEQYF
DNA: TGTGCCAGCAGTTTATTCAAGGGAGGGTTCTACGAGCAGTACTTC

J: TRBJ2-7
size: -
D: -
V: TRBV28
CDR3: CASSLPGEAYEQYF
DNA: TGTGCCAGCAGTTTGCCGGGAGAGGCCTACGAGCAGTACTTC

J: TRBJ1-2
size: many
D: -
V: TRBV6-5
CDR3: CASCVSRFNYGYTF
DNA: TGTGCCAGCTGCGTCTCAAGGTTCAACTATGGCTACACCTTC

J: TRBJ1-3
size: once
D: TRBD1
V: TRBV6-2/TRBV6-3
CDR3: CAMDRGPGNTIYF
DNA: TGTGCCATGGACAGGGGGCCTGGAAACACCATATATTTT

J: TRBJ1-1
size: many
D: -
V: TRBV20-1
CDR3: CSAQTTWSQAFF
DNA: TGCAGTGCTCAGACTACATGGAGTCAAGCTTTCTTT